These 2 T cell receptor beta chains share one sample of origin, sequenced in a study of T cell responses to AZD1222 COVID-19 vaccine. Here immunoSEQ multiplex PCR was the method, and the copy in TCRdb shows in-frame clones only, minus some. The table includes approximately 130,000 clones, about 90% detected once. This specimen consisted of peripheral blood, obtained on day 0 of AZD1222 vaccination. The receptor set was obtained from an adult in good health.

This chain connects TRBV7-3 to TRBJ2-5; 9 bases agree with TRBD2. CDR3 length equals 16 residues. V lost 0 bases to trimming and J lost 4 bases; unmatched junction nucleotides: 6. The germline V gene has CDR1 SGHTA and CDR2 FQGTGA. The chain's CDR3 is CASSLTSGRRSETQYF. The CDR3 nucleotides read TGTGCCAGCAGCTTAACTAGCGGGAGACGTTCAGAGACCCAGTACTTC.

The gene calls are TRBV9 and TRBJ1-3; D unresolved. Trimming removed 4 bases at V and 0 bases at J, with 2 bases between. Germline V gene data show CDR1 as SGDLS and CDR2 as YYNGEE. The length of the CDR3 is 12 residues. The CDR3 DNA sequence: TGTGCCAGCAGCCTCTCTGGAAACACCATATATTTT. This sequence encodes CASSLSGNTIYF. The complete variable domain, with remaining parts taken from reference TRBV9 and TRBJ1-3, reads DSGVTQTPKHLITATGQRVTLRCSPRSGDLSVYWYQQSLDQGLQFLIQYYNGEERAKGNILERFSAQQFPDLHSELNLSSLELGDSALYFCASSLSGNTIYFGEGSWLTVV.